This T cell receptor beta chain is from a study of blood T cell repertoires in COVID-19. Background on the study: Researchers got acute and convalescent COVID-19 samples from the United States, Italy and Spain.

Using immunoSEQ multiplex PCR, the repertoire was profiled, and TCRdb retains in-frame clones only, with some absent. In the table there are about 300,000 clones, approximately 89% of which are singletons. This study enrolled people aged 18 to 89 from about two dozen US geographic areas. Which cohort a participant joined came from the clinical history participants gave. This CDR3 is built from 13 residues. CDR1 and CDR2 (germline): SGHKS, YYEKEE (reference sequence). The V gene lost 3 bases and the J gene lost 3 bases, with 10 bases spanning the gap. The chain links TRBV5-5 to TRBJ2-7; tentative D call: TRBD1 (5 bases). This receptor was obtained from a woman between 45 and 65 years old who had been exposed to COVID-19. What was sequenced was PBMCs or T cells enriched from blood (not recorded which). The DNA for the CDR3 is TGTGCCAGCAGCTCGACAGCTTTCTACGAGCAGTACTTC. Translation gives CASSSTAFYEQYF.